The next 6 T cell receptor beta chains were all read from a single sample in a study of blood T cells in healthy people across ages. For the second PCR, which ran for roughly 6 to 12 cycles, a sample-barcoded 5' primer and a J-beta primer mix were used. MiXCR, run by TCRdb on the 5' RACE reads, gives a single entry per CDR3 protein. Of about 1.8 million distinct CDR3 sequences in the sample, roughly 50% were seen once. Sequencing input: blood. These receptors were taken from a woman in her forties in good health.

In this sample, this clonotype turned up a few times. The chain employs TRBV20-1 and TRBJ2-3, with D possibly TRBD1 on 6 matching bases. Germline loops: CDR1 DFQATT, CDR2 SNEGSKA (reference sequence). The CDR3 runs to 16 residues. Trimming removed 4 bases at V and 3 bases at J, with 20 bases between. The CDR3 loop reads CSAKPAWGLFTDTQYF. The CDR3 region has the DNA TGCAGTGCTAAACCGGCGTGGGGGCTTTTTACAGATACGCAGTATTTT.

V gene TRBV7-8 combines with J gene TRBJ2-5; 10 bases agree with TRBD1. Per the germline V gene, CDR1 is SGHVS and CDR2 is FQNEAQ. The CDR3 spans 14 residues. Unmatched junction bases numbered 11, after V lost 5 bases and J lost 11 bases. The CDR3 bases are TGTGCCAGCAGCGGGGGACAGGGGAACAATGAGCAGTACTTC. This gives the protein CASSGGQGNNEQYF.

This clonotype has a handful of counts. The chain carries TRBV11-3 and TRBJ2-1; 10 nucleotides line up with TRBD2. Germline V gives CDR1 SGHNT, CDR2 YENEEA. The CDR3 covers 14 residues. Unmatched junction bases numbered 6, after V lost 5 bases and J lost 8 bases. The chain's CDR3 is CASSEAGGQDEQFF. CDR3 DNA: TGTGCCAGCAGCGAAGCGGGGGGGCAAGATGAGCAGTTCTTC.

This clonotype turned up a few times. The chain joins TRBV20-1 to TRBJ2-4; maybe TRBD2 (5 bases). The CDR3 loop spans 10 amino acids. Germline V gene lookup returns CDR1 DFQATT and CDR2 SNEGSKA (reference sequence). Deletions cut 3 bases from V and 13 bases from J, with 10 bases between. CDR3 coding DNA: TGCAGTGCTAGGCTTTGGGAGCAGTACTTC. Protein sequence: CSARLWEQYF.

The rearrangement links TRBV27 to TRBJ1-4; possible D gene TRBD1, 5 bases. The CDR3 runs 17 residues. Germline CDR1 MNHEY, CDR2 SMNVEV (reference sequence). V shed 5 bases and J shed 0 bases, with 16 bases lying between them. The CDR3 nucleotides read TGTGCCAGCAGTCTTGGACATGGTCTTACAACTAATGAAAAACTGTTTTTT. Translating gives CASSLGHGLTTNEKLFF.

V and J are TRBV11-2 and TRBJ1-6; D possibly corresponds to TRBD1 (5 bases). From germline, CDR1 is SGHAT and CDR2 FQNNGV. The germline V and J ends were trimmed by 7 bases and 8 bases, with 9 bases remaining between them. The CDR3 sequence is 12 residues long. CDR3 DNA: TGTGCCAGCAAGGGGTCGGATTCACCCCTCCACTTT. Translated: CASKGSDSPLHF.